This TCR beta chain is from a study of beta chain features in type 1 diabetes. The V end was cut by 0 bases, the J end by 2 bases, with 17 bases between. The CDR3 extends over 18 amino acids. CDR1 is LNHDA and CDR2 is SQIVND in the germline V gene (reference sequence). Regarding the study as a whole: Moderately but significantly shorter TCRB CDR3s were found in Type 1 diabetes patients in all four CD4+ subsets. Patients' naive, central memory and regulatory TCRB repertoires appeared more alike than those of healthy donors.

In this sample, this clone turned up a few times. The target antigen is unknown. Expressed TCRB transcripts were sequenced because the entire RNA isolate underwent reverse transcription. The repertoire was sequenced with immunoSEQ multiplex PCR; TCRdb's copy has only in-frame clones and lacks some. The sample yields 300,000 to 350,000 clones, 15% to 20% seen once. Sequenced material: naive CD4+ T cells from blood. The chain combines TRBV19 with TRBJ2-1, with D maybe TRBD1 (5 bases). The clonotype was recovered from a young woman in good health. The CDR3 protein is CASSIDPPGRVAYNEQFF. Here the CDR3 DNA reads TGTGCCAGTAGTATAGATCCCCCCGGCAGGGTAGCCTACAATGAGCAGTTCTTC.